This T cell receptor (beta chain) was captured in a study of technical replicates of blood from a handful of donors (dated by TCRdb to between 2016 and 2019). V and J are truncated by 3 bases and 1 base respectively, leaving an intervening sequence of 14 bases. CDR3 length: 15 amino acids, cysteine to phenylalanine. Left in the record is the CDR3 DNA by itself, 45 bases read in frame from the first base. CDR1 and CDR2 are drawn from the germline V gene: SGHRS, YFSETQ. The library was built by means of the immunoSEQ multiplex PCR assay. The table was pulled from immuneACCESS by TCRdb, which kept in-frame rearrangements only. Such tables lose some clones; where checked, under half of the loss comes from unresolved V genes, and the rest has no known cause. The table for this sample lists 55,000 to 75,000 clones; approximately 94% of them were counted only once. About 3% of the sample comes from the top ten.

About this clone: Its antigen remains unidentified. Base qualities are not at hand, and no much larger clone is one base apart.

Sequenced sample: PBMCs. This sequence originates from a human donor in good health. Some clones in this sample may be carry-over from other donors' samples. The chain is encoded by TRBV5-1 joined to TRBJ2-7; the D region possibly corresponds to TRBD1 (6 bases align). The CDR3 corresponds to CASSSQGPRSYEQYF. DNA sequence: TGCGCCAGCAGCTCACAGGGCCCCAGGTCCTACGAGCAGTACTTC.